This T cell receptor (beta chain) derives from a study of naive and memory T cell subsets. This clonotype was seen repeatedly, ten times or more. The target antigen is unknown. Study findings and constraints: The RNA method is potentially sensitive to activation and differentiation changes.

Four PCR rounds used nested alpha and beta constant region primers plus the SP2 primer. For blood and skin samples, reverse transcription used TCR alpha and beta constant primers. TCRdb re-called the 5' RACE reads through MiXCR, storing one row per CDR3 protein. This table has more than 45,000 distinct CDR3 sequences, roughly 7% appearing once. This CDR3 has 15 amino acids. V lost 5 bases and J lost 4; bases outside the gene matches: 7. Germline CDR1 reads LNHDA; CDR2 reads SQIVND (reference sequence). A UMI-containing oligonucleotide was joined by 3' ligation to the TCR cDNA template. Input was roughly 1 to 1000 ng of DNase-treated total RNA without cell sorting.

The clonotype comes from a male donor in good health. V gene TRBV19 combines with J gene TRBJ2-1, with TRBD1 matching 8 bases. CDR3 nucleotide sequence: TGTGCCAGTAGTCGGTTGGACAGGGTATACAATGAGCAGTTCTTC. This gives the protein CASSRLDRVYNEQFF.